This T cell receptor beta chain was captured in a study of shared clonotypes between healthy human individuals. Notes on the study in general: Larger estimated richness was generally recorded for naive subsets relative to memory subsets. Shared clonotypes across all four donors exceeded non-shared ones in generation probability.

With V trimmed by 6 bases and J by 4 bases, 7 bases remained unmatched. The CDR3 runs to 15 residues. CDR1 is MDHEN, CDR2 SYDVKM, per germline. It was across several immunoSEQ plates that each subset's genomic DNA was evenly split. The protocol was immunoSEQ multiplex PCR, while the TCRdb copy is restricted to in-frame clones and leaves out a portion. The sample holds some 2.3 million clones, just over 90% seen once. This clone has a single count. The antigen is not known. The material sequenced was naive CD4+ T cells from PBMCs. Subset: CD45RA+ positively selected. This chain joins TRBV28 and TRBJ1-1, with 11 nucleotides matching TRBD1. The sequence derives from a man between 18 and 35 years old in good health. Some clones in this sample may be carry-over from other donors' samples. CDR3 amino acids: CASRGQGAIGTEAFF. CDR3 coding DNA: TGTGCCAGCAGAGGACAGGGGGCGATAGGCACTGAAGCTTTCTTT.